A selection of T cell receptor beta chains follows, all from one sample in a study of T cell repertoires in cytomegalovirus infection. TCRdb reprocessed the reads with MiXCR, giving one entry per CDR3 protein. The sample yields fewer than 200,000 distinct CDR3 sequences, roughly a fifth seen once. What was sequenced was PBMCs. Source of these receptors: a human donor in good health (CMV status not recorded). Some clones in this sample may be carry-over from other donors' samples. The conserved cysteine and the conserved F or W are not part of the CDR3 here. The D gene is left open where the match is weak. The size of a clone is reported for some rows only, either as once, few or many, or as a class for expanded clones.

TRBJ1-5	TRBD1	-	TRBV6-2/TRBV6-3	ASSPTGDPNQPQH
TRBJ2-3	TRBD2	few	TRBV30	AWEAGAADTQY
TRBJ1-2	-	-	TRBV5-4	ASSLVLAGNYGYT
TRBJ2-1	TRBD2	-	TRBV25-1	ASSEYSPNGLASQQTYNEQF
TRBJ1-4	TRBD1	many	TRBV7-3	ASSLNRGLEEKLF
TRBJ1-1	-	-	TRBV6-1	ASGRRTEAF
TRBJ2-7	-	few	TRBV27	ASSLSWVSYEQY
TRBJ1-1	TRBD1	many	TRBV5-4	ASSLEWTGTDEAF
TRBJ1-1	-	-	TRBV9	ASSVGTGVAEAF
TRBJ2-3	TRBD1	-	TRBV7-2	ASSSGQGADTQY
TRBJ1-2	-	-	TRBV5-1	TSSPAGTNYGYT
TRBJ2-1	-	many	TRBV7-9	ASSLGLTYNEQF
TRBJ2-7	TRBD2	-	TRBV6-2/TRBV6-3	ASRELAGGTYEQY